The 17 T cell receptor beta chains below come from one sample, sequenced in a study of T-cell reconstitution after alpha-beta-depleted transplantation in children. Researchers prepared the TCRbeta library using unique molecular identifiers, the study reports. One entry per CDR3 protein results from TCRdb running MiXCR on the PCR reads. Of over 200,000 distinct CDR3 sequences in the sample, roughly 8.1% are singletons; the top ten hold approximately 34%. This specimen consisted of PBMCs, mostly from graft donor cells, obtained 360 days after TCRalphabeta/CD19-depleted stem cell transplant. The receptors here all came from a male patient aged 2-15 years who had a stem cell transplant for acute myeloid leukemia, so the T cells may come from the graft donor.

Concerning this clonotype: At one end the junction does not follow the germline gene, possibly because of a read error. The J gene is TRBJ2-2, the V gene TRBV6-1, with D possibly TRBD2 on 5 matching bases. Germline V gene lookup returns CDR1 MNHNS and CDR2 SASEGT. The CDR3 contains 16 residues. Written as DNA, the CDR3 is TGTGCCAGCAGGGAAGACTACGCCCCAGAGGGCGGGGAGCTGTTTTTT. The encoded protein is CASREDYAPEGGELFF.

This clonotype was detected ten times or more. CDR3 in amino acids: CASSLPGQPDYTQYF. In DNA, the CDR3 is TGTGCCAGCAGTTTACCGGGACAGCCAGACTATACGCAGTATTTT. The V gene is TRBV28, the J gene TRBJ2-3, with 7 positions matching TRBD1. CDR1 MDHEN and CDR2 SYDVKM come from the germline V gene. The CDR3 totals 15 residues. Germline trimming cut 2 bases from V and 7 bases from J; bases unmatched to any gene: 9.

This clonotype appeared a few times. The chain joins TRBV25-1 to TRBJ2-7, with D possibly matching TRBD1 (5 bases). CDR1 and CDR2 from the germline V gene are MGHDK and SYGVNS. Trimming cost V 3 bases and J 4 bases, with 13 bases left between them. The CDR3 spans 14 residues. The CDR3 loop is CASSDLGRVYEQYF. CDR3 in DNA: TGTGCCAGCAGTGATCTGGGCAGGGTGTACGAGCAGTACTTC.

The chain couples TRBV5-1 to TRBJ2-1; TRBD1 matches at 9 bases. Germline V gives CDR1 SGHRS, CDR2 YFSETQ. V shed 7 bases and J 3 bases; nucleotides not matched to a gene: 8. The CDR3 loop spans 15 amino acids. The DNA for the CDR3 is TGCGCCAGCGCACACCGGGGACAGGGCTACAATGAGCAGTTCTTC. This translates into CASAHRGQGYNEQFF.

The genes are TRBV30 and TRBJ2-2, with no clear D. This CDR3 comprises 13 residues. Trimming took 2 bases from V and 4 from J, leaving 8 bases between them. Germline V CDR1 and CDR2: GTSNPN, SVGIG (reference sequence). The CDR3 here is CAWSRVGTGELFF. CDR3 in DNA: TGTGCCTGGAGTCGTGTCGGCACCGGGGAGCTGTTTTTT.

The J gene is TRBJ2-3, the V gene TRBV7-2; D perhaps matches TRBD2 (5 bases). Germline-derived CDR1 and CDR2 are SGHTA and FQGNSA. The V and J ends lost 8 bases and 2 bases respectively, with 20 bases between them. This CDR3 spans 16 amino acids. CDR3 in DNA: TGTGCCAGCCGGCCCAGCGGAGGACTTACCACAGATACGCAGTATTTT. Translated: CASRPSGGLTTDTQYF. Using reference TRBV7-2 and TRBJ2-3 for the parts outside the CDR3, the full variable domain is GAGVSQSPSNKVTEKGKDVELRCDPISGHTALYWYRQSLGQGLEFLIYFQGNSAPDKSGLPSDRFSAERTGGSVSTLTIQRTQQEDSAVYLCASRPSGGLTTDTQYFGPGTRLTVL.

The chain is built from TRBV10-3 and TRBJ2-7; the D is unclear. Trimming pared 10 bases from V and 7 bases from J, leaving 20 bases between. The CDR3 runs to 13 residues. Germline V gene sequence: CDR1 ENHRY, CDR2 SYGVKD. The CDR3 bases are TGTGCCAAAAACGGGCAGACTTCTGAGGAGCAGTACGTC. It codes for CAKNGQTSEEQYV.

The chain recombines TRBV20-1 with TRBJ2-1; TRBD1 or TRBD2 may be the D gene (6 bases each). This CDR3 is built from 14 residues. Trimming pared 2 bases from V and 9 bases from J, leaving 17 bases between. The V gene's germline CDR1 is DFQATT and CDR2 SNEGSKA (reference sequence). The DNA of the CDR3 is TGCAGTGCTAGAATCGCGGGCAGGGGAGGTGAGCAGTTCTTC. It is translated as CSARIAGRGGEQFF.

This clonotype was seen a few times. The chain is built from TRBV7-6 and TRBJ1-5; perhaps TRBD1 as D (5 bases). The CDR3 has 15 amino acids. V dropped 5 bases and J dropped 9 bases, with 20 bases sitting between them. CDR1 SGHVS and CDR2 FNYEAQ come from the germline V gene. The CDR3 region is CASSVRVCPGRPQHF. The CDR3 nucleotides are TGTGCCAGCAGCGTCAGGGTTTGCCCCGGCCGGCCCCAGCATTTT.

This clonotype has a handful of counts. The V call is TRBV12-3 or TRBV12-4, the J call TRBJ1-2, with 10 nucleotides matching TRBD1. This CDR3 spans 16 amino acids. The V segment lost 3 bases and the J segment 2 bases; nucleotides outside the gene matches: 6. CDR3 protein: CASSFSTGQGNYGYTF. CDR3 coding DNA: TGTGCCAGCAGTTTCTCCACGGGACAGGGGAACTATGGCTACACCTTC.

This clonotype was recorded many times. The chain uses TRBV9 and TRBJ1-2; 9 nucleotides line up with TRBD1. The CDR3 sequence is 15 residues long. Germline CDR1 SGDLS, CDR2 YYNGEE. V was clipped by 0 bases and J by 8 bases; unmatched bases: 8. This chain's CDR3 is CASSVEGQGGSGYTF. The CDR3 nucleotides read TGTGCCAGCAGCGTAGAGGGACAGGGAGGAAGCGGCTACACCTTC.

The rearrangement joins TRBV20-1 to TRBJ1-4; D is unresolved. Germline V lookup: CDR1 DFQATT, CDR2 SNEGSKA (reference sequence). V dropped 3 bases and J dropped 2 bases, with 7 bases sitting between them. CDR3 length: 13 amino acids. CDR3 sequence (DNA): TGCAGTGCTAGGGAGGCGACTAATGAAAAACTGTTTTTT. Translated: CSAREATNEKLFF.

This clonotype appeared many times. The genes are TRBV18 and TRBJ1-2, with D perhaps TRBD1 (5 bases). The CDR3 totals 13 residues. Germline CDR1 KGHSH, CDR2 LQKENI. V was trimmed by 3 bases and J by 2 bases, leaving 7 bases between them. CDR3 amino acids: CASSPRQNYGYTF. The CDR3 DNA reads as TGTGCCAGCTCACCGAGACAGAACTATGGCTACACCTTC.

Of note for this clonotype: This may come from a read error, since a much larger clone is one base off. V usage is TRBV20-1 and J usage is TRBJ2-5; D is perhaps TRBD1 (6 bases). The V and J ends lost 5 bases and 7 bases respectively, with 20 bases between them. The CDR3 spans 14 residues. CDR1 is DFQATT, CDR2 SNEGSKA, per germline (reference sequence). The CDR3 nucleotides are TGCAGTGCTTCCAGACAGGAGCGGTTGGGGACCCAGTACTTC. It codes for CSASRQERLGTQYF.

The rearrangement uses TRBV11-1 and TRBJ2-1; 11 bases are a match to TRBD2. Germline CDR1 is SGHAT and CDR2 is FQDESV (reference sequence). The V and J ends lost 1 base and 5 bases, in that order; junction bases with no gene match: 10. The CDR3 runs 18 residues. This CDR3 reads CASSLGLAGGLPDNEQFF. The CDR3 coding sequence is TGTGCCAGCAGCTTAGGGCTAGCGGGAGGTCTCCCCGACAATGAGCAGTTCTTC.

This clonotype was recorded many times. The chain carries TRBV12-3 or TRBV12-4 and TRBJ1-1, with 8 bases lining up with TRBD1. There are 18 residues in the CDR3. V trimming: 6 bases; J trimming: 1 base; junction bases outside the gene matches: 16. CDR3 sequence: CASSPGDRGRIKNTEAFF. CDR3 sequence (DNA): TGTGCCAGCAGCCCCGGTGACAGGGGACGAATTAAGAACACTGAAGCTTTCTTT.

This clonotype was picked up many times. The CDR3 nucleotides are TGTGCCAGCAGCCAAGGCTACGAGCAGTACTTC. As protein: CASSQGYEQYF. The rearrangement uses TRBV14 and TRBJ2-7; no definite D call. The CDR3 runs 11 residues. Germline CDR1 is SGHDN and CDR2 is FVKESK. Trimming shortened V by 1 base and J by 3 bases, and 1 base separated the two germline ends. Full variable domain (missing parts from reference TRBV14 and TRBJ2-7): EAGVTQFPSHSVIEKGQTVTLRCDPISGHDNLYWYRRVMGKEIKFLLHFVKESKQDESGMPNNRFLAERTGGTYSTLKVQPAELEDSGVYFCASSQGYEQYFGPGTRLTVT.